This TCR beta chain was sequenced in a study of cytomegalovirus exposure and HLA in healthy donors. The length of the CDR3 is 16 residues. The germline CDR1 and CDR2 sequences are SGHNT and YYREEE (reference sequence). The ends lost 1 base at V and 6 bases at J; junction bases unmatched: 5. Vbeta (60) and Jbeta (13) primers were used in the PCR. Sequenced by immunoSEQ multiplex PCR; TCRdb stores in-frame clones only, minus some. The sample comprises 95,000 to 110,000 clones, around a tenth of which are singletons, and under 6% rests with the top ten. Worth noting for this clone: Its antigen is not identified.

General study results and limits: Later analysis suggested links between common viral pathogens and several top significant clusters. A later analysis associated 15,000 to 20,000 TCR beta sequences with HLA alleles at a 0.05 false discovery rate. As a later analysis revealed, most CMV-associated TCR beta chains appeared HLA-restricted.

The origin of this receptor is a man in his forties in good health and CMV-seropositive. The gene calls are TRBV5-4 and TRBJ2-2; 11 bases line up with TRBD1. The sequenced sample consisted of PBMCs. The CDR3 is CASSLLDRGQSGELFF. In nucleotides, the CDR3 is TGTGCCAGCAGCTTGTTGGACAGGGGGCAATCCGGGGAGCTGTTTTTT.